The source of this TCR beta chain is a study of cytomegalovirus exposure and HLA in healthy donors. Overall study: A prior study identified 120 million or so unique TCR beta sequences from about 180 million T cells.

With regard to this clone: Its antigen is not known.

Study-wide results and limits: It was 150 to 200 TCR beta chains that were listed as cytomegalovirus-associated. A previous analysis found most TCR beta V segments productive roughly 87% or roughly 30% of the time. In a later analysis, several top co-occurrence clusters appeared linked to parvovirus B19, influenza, CMV and Epstein-Barr virus.

The PCR ran on 60 Vbeta and 13 Jbeta primers. Profiling relied on immunoSEQ multiplex PCR, and the TCRdb table lists in-frame clones only, not all of them. The data contain 130,000 or so clones, about 80% of them singletons. Material for sequencing was PBMCs. The TCR comes from a woman in her forties or fifties in good health and CMV-seropositive.

This CDR3 reads CASSLGGGTGGELFF. The CDR3 bases are TGTGCCAGCAGCTTAGGAGGGGGAACGGGCGGGGAGCTGTTTTTT. J is TRBJ2-2 and V is TRBV11-3, with TRBD1 as a possible D gene (6 bases). V shed 1 base and J shed 7 bases, with 13 bases lying between them. The CDR3 loop spans 15 amino acids. Germline-derived CDR1 and CDR2 are SGHNT and YENEEA.